The clone carrying this T cell receptor beta chain appeared a single time. This sample was included in a study of blood T cell repertoires in COVID-19. Here immunoSEQ multiplex PCR was the method, and the copy in TCRdb shows in-frame clones only, minus some. The sample lists 61,000 or so clones, 85% to 90% seen once, with approximately 18% in the top ten. The specimen was peripheral blood. The TCR was taken from an elderly woman with active COVID-19.

CDR3 sequence (DNA): TGCGCCAGCAATCCGGGGGTTTACAATGAGCAGTTCTTC. Translated: CASNPGVYNEQFF. V and J are TRBV5-1 and TRBJ2-1; TRBD2 might be the D (6 bases). Germline V CDR1 and CDR2: SGHRS, YFSETQ. The CDR3 length is 13 residues. Deletions cut 6 bases from V and 4 bases from J, with 11 bases between. Full variable domain (remainder filled in from reference TRBV5-1 and TRBJ2-1): KAGVTQTPRYLIKTRGQQVTLSCSPISGHRSVSWYQQTPGQGLQFLFEYFSETQRNKGNFPGRFSGRQFSNSRSEMNVSTLELGDSALYLCASNPGVYNEQFFGPGTRLTVL.